The 6 T cell receptor beta chains listed next were all sequenced from one sample in a study of radiotherapy plus CTLA-4 blockade in lung cancer. Sequenced by immunoSEQ multiplex PCR; TCRdb stores in-frame clones only, minus some. The table shows tens of thousands of clones, with roughly 80% occurring only once. The source was peripheral blood, collected from a patient treated with radiotherapy plus ipilimumab. The receptor set was obtained from a human donor with non-small cell lung cancer who had stable disease on radiotherapy plus ipilimumab.

Here the CDR3 DNA reads TGTGCCAGCACCCCCCGGCAGGGCGGGATCTACGAGCAGTACTTC. Translated: CASTPRQGGIYEQYF. This chain links TRBV27 with TRBJ2-7, with a weak D call TRBD2 (6 bases). Germline V gives CDR1 MNHEY, CDR2 SMNVEV (reference sequence). This CDR3 region has 15 residues. The V end lost 7 bases, the J end lost 3 bases, and 19 bases lay between the germline ends.

This clone has a single count. This chain joins TRBV30 and TRBJ2-3; the D is unclear. The V end was cut by 3 bases, the J end by 0 bases, with 10 bases between. Germline V gene lookup returns CDR1 GTSNPN and CDR2 SVGIG (reference sequence). The CDR3 is 14 amino acids. CDR3 in amino acids: CAWRQRISTDTQYF. For the CDR3, the DNA is TGTGCCTGGAGGCAGAGAATTAGCACAGATACGCAGTATTTT.

The chain carries TRBV6-6 and TRBJ2-3; no reliable D call. Germline V lookup: CDR1 MNHNY, CDR2 SVGAGI (reference sequence). This CDR3 is 14 amino acids long. Between the trimmed V and J ends, which lost 7 bases and 6 bases, there was a span of 17 bases. The CDR3 coding sequence is TGTGCCAGCAACACCATCGATCATCGGGATACGCAGTATTTT. Protein sequence: CASNTIDHRDTQYF.

The V call is TRBV11-2, the J call TRBJ2-7; D possibly corresponds to TRBD2 (6 bases). The CDR3 covers 13 residues. V lost 5 bases and J 4 bases, leaving 12 bases between the germline ends. Germline loops: CDR1 SGHAT, CDR2 FQNNGV. CDR3 nucleotides: TGTGCCAGCAGCAAACAACGGGGGTACGAGCAGTACTTC. It yields the protein CASSKQRGYEQYF. Looking up the rest from reference TRBV11-2 and TRBJ2-7 gives the full variable domain: EAGVAQSPRYKIIEKRQSVAFWCNPISGHATLYWYQQILGQGPKLLIQFQNNGVVDDSQLPKDRFSAERLKGVDSTLKIQPAKLEDSAVYLCASSKQRGYEQYFGPGTRLTVT.

The chain carries TRBV7-2 and TRBJ1-2, with D unresolved. Trimming stripped 8 bases from V and 6 bases from J, with 16 bases between. Germline V gives CDR1 SGHTA, CDR2 FQGNSA. The CDR3 consists of 13 residues. The CDR3 is CASDRASRNGYTF. In DNA form, the CDR3 reads TGTGCCAGCGATAGGGCCTCGAGAAATGGCTACACCTTC. Supplemented by reference TRBV7-2 and TRBJ1-2, the full variable domain reads GAGVSQSPSNKVTEKGKDVELRCDPISGHTALYWYRQSLGQGLEFLIYFQGNSAPDKSGLPSDRFSAERTGGSVSTLTIQRTQQEDSAVYLCASDRASRNGYTFGSGTRLTVV.

V is TRBV6-1 and J is TRBJ1-5; 10 positions match TRBD1. CDR1 MNHNS and CDR2 SASEGT come from the germline V gene. The CDR3 is 20 residues long. V trimming: 4 bases; J trimming: 0 bases; junction bases outside the gene matches: 15. CDR3 bases: TGTGCCAGCAGTGCAACTCACCGGGACAGGGGTAGGCTTAGCAATCAGCCCCAGCATTTT. Protein sequence: CASSATHRDRGRLSNQPQHF.